Each of the 5 T cell receptor beta chains below was sequenced from the same sample in a study of T cell changes during pregnancy in multiple sclerosis. Using immunoSEQ multiplex PCR, the repertoire was profiled, and TCRdb retains in-frame clones only, with some absent. This table has under 20,000 clones, roughly 86% appearing once. This material consisted of CD8+ T cells from peripheral blood mononuclear cells, taken in the second trimester of pregnancy. All receptors derive from a female donor in good health, enrolled as a control in a pregnancy study.

The V gene is TRBV5-4, the J gene TRBJ2-7; 10 nucleotides match TRBD1. Germline assignment: CDR1 SGHNT and CDR2 YYREEE (reference sequence). The CDR3 extends over 15 amino acids. With V trimmed by 3 bases and J by 4 bases, 7 bases remained unmatched. CDR3: CASSSFRDRGYEQYF. CDR3 DNA sequence: TGTGCCAGCAGCTCGTTCCGGGACAGGGGTTACGAGCAGTACTTC.

The V gene is TRBV6-6, the J gene TRBJ1-1, with D unresolved. The CDR3 spans 15 residues. V lost 5 bases and J 0 bases, leaving 13 bases between the germline ends. CDR1 MNHNY and CDR2 SVGAGI come from the germline V gene (reference sequence). Written as DNA, the CDR3 is TGTGCCAGCAGTCCCCAGCCGGGGATGAACACTGAAGCTTTCTTT. It encodes CASSPQPGMNTEAFF.

The chain combines TRBV7-8 with TRBJ1-3; 9 nucleotides match TRBD1. The CDR3 loop spans 16 amino acids. Germline assignment: CDR1 SGHVS and CDR2 FQNEAQ. V gave up 2 bases and J gave up 1 base; unmatched junction bases: 3. The CDR3 reads CASSLQDRGSGNTIYF. CDR3 in DNA: TGTGCCAGCAGCTTACAAGACAGGGGGTCTGGAAACACCATATATTTT. Filled out from reference TRBV7-8 and TRBJ1-3, the complete variable domain reads GAGVSQSPRYKVAKRGQDVALRCDPISGHVSLFWYQQALGQGPEFLTYFQNEAQLDKSGLPSDRFFAERPEGSVSTLKIQRTQQEDSAVYLCASSLQDRGSGNTIYFGEGSWLTVV.

The chain recombines TRBV2 with TRBJ2-4; D remains unclear. Trimming removed 7 bases at V and 3 bases at J, with 13 bases between. The germline V gene has CDR1 SNHLY and CDR2 FYNNEI. The CDR3 is made up of 14 amino acids. CDR3: CASTESTVKNIQYF. The CDR3 region has the DNA TGTGCCAGCACCGAAAGTACTGTCAAAAACATTCAGTACTTC.

Only one count was recorded for this clone. J is TRBJ2-3 and V is TRBV27; D is unclear. The V and J ends lost 7 bases and 4 bases respectively, with 12 bases between them. CDR1 MNHEY and CDR2 SMNVEV come from the germline V gene (reference sequence). The CDR3 totals 13 residues. The CDR3 loop is CASTSTPPDTQYF. CDR3 sequence (DNA): TGTGCCAGCACCTCGACTCCACCAGATACGCAGTATTTT.